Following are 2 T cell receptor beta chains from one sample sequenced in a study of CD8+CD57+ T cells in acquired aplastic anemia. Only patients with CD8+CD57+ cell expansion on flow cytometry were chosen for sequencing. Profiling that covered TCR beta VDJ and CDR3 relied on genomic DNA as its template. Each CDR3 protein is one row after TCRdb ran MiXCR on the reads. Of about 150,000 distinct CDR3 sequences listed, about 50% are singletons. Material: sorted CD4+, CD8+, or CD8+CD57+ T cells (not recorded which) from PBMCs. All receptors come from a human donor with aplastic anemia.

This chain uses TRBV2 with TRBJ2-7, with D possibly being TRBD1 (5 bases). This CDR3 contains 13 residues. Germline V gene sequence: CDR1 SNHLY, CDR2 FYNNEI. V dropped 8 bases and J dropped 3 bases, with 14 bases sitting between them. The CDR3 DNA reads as TGTGCCAGCGGAACGACAGAATACTACGAGCAGTACTTC. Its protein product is CASGTTEYYEQYF.

The CDR3 sequence: CASKAPGQAGNEQFF. In DNA form, the CDR3 reads TGTGCCAGTAAAGCCCCGGGACAGGCTGGGAATGAGCAGTTCTTC. The genes are TRBV19 and TRBJ2-1; 8 bases line up with TRBD1. The CDR3 runs to 15 residues. J lost 7 bases, V lost 7 bases, and 12 bases had no gene match. Per the germline V gene, CDR1 is LNHDA and CDR2 is SQIVND (reference sequence).